The rows below give T cell receptor beta chains drawn from one sample of a study of cytomegalovirus exposure and HLA in healthy donors. Sequencing used immunoSEQ multiplex PCR; TCRdb keeps in-frame clones, though not all of them. Seen here are roughly 75,000 clones, around four fifths observed once, and the top ten hold 3%. The sequencing input was PBMCs. The receptors derive from a man between 25 and 39 years old in good health and CMV-seronegative. Each CDR3 is given with its conserved first and last residue. Fields, in order: D gene, V gene, J gene, clone size, CDR3 DNA, CDR3 protein. The D gene is left open where the match is weak. Only part of the rows carry a size: once, few, many, or a class if the clone is expanded.

D: NA
V: TRBV5-7
J: TRBJ1-5
size: NA
DNA: TGTGCCAGCAGCTTTCTTGGAGGGAATGAGGGGGGGAATCAGCCCCAGCATTTT
CDR3: CASSFLGGNEGGNQPQHF

D: TRBD2
V: TRBV4-2
J: TRBJ2-5
size: once
DNA: TGTGCCAGCAGCCAAGCCCGAGGACTAGCGGGGGTTGAGACCCAGTACTTC
CDR3: CASSQARGLAGVETQYF

D: NA
V: TRBV28
J: TRBJ2-2
size: NA
DNA: TGTGCCAGCAGTTTCTCCCCCATCCGGACCGGGGAGCTGTTTTTT
CDR3: CASSFSPIRTGELFF

D: TRBD1
V: TRBV7-9
J: TRBJ1-2
size: NA
DNA: TGTGCCAGCAGCTTAGGGACAGGGGGAGGCTACACCTTC
CDR3: CASSLGTGGGYTF

D: NA
V: TRBV7-2
J: TRBJ2-1
size: NA
DNA: TGTGCCAGCAGCGTCCCGGCGGCGAATGAGCAGTTCTTC
CDR3: CASSVPAANEQFF

D: NA
V: TRBV6-5
J: TRBJ2-1
size: NA
DNA: TGTGCCAGCAACCCAGGGGGGAGCTCCTACAATGAGCAGTTCTTC
CDR3: CASNPGGSSYNEQFF

D: NA
V: TRBV4-3
J: TRBJ2-7
size: NA
DNA: TGCGCCAGCAGCCGGGGGCCGGGTGGGGCCAGCTCCTACGAGCAGTACTTC
CDR3: CASSRGPGGASSYEQYF

D: TRBD2
V: TRBV7-2
J: TRBJ2-1
size: NA
DNA: TGTGCCAGCAGCTTAGTTGGGTCTAGCGGGTACAATGAGCAGTTCTTC
CDR3: CASSLVGSSGYNEQFF

D: TRBD2
V: TRBV5-4
J: TRBJ2-7
size: many
DNA: TGTGCCAGCAGCCTCAAGACTAGCGGGGGGAGAGAGCAGTACTTC
CDR3: CASSLKTSGGREQYF

D: TRBD2
V: TRBV6-4
J: TRBJ2-1
size: NA
DNA: TGTGCCAGCACCCAAACTAGCGGGACTTCGGATGAGCAGTTCTTC
CDR3: CASTQTSGTSDEQFF

D: TRBD2
V: TRBV4-3
J: TRBJ2-3
size: NA
DNA: TGCGCCAGCAGCCAAGATCTACAGCGGGGGAACACAGATACGCAGTATTTT
CDR3: CASSQDLQRGNTDTQYF

D: NA
V: TRBV6-4
J: TRBJ1-2
size: once
DNA: TGTGCCAGCAGTCCAGTCCTTTATAACTATGGCTACACCTTC
CDR3: CASSPVLYNYGYTF

D: TRBD1
V: TRBV6-1
J: TRBJ1-5
size: NA
DNA: TGTGCCAGCATACAGGGGGCCCATCAGCCCCAGCATTTT
CDR3: CASIQGAHQPQHF

D: NA
V: TRBV5-6
J: TRBJ2-7
size: NA
DNA: TGTGCCAGCAGCTTAGCCCACTACGAGCAGTACTTC
CDR3: CASSLAHYEQYF

D: TRBD1
V: TRBV25-1
J: TRBJ1-1
size: NA
DNA: TGTGCCAGCACCTTAGCGGGGACAGGGGGTTCCACTGAAGCTTTCTTT
CDR3: CASTLAGTGGSTEAFF

D: NA
V: TRBV21-1
J: TRBJ2-7
size: NA
DNA: TGTGCCAGCAGCAAAGTTCCATCAGGGGAACCCTACGAGCAGTACTTC
CDR3: CASSKVPSGEPYEQYF

D: TRBD1
V: TRBV6-5
J: TRBJ1-6
size: NA
DNA: TGTGCCAGCAGTTACGACGGACAGGGGAATTCACCCCTCCACTTT
CDR3: CASSYDGQGNSPLHF

D: NA
V: TRBV5-1
J: TRBJ2-5
size: NA
DNA: TGCGCCAGCAGCTCCCAAACCGACAGGCGGCGAGAGACCCAGTACTTC
CDR3: CASSSQTDRRRETQYF

D: NA
V: TRBV5-1
J: TRBJ1-5
size: NA
DNA: TGCGCCAGCAGCGCTGGACAGCCCAATCAGCCCCAGCATTTT
CDR3: CASSAGQPNQPQHF

D: NA
V: TRBV4-1
J: TRBJ1-2
size: few
DNA: TGCGCCAGCAGCCCCTCACAGGGTAACTATGGCTACACCTTC
CDR3: CASSPSQGNYGYTF

D: NA
V: TRBV11-2
J: TRBJ2-5
size: NA
DNA: TGTGCCAGCAGCCTGAAGGGTAGCGGAGGCCAAGAGACCCAGTACTTC
CDR3: CASSLKGSGGQETQYF

D: TRBD2
V: TRBV13
J: TRBJ2-1
size: NA
DNA: TGTGCCAGCAGCTTAGGAGCGGGGTACGAGCAGTTCTTC
CDR3: CASSLGAGYEQFF

D: TRBD1
V: TRBV2
J: TRBJ2-3
size: NA
DNA: TGTGCCAGCAAGTATGACAGGGGGCTGACAGATACGCAGTATTTT
CDR3: CASKYDRGLTDTQYF

D: TRBD1
V: TRBV13
J: TRBJ1-2
size: NA
DNA: TGTGCCAGCGCCAGCTTCTCTCGTTTTCGAGGACAGGGGGCGGGGGGCTACACCTTC
CDR3: CASASFSRFRGQGAGGYTF